This paragraph covers one T cell receptor beta chain sequence. What antigen it recognizes has not been identified. Per-base qualities were not stored, and no clone one base away is much larger. V is clipped by 7 bases and J by 4 bases, and the sequence between their germline boundaries is 11 bases long. The germline V gene sets CDR1 to MNHEY and CDR2 to SVGEGT. From cysteine to phenylalanine, the CDR3 is 12 amino acids long. Here the CDR3 DNA is all that survives: 36 bases in frame from base 1. This record comes from a study of CD8 T cells in Susac syndrome (dated 2019 in TCRdb). Context from the whole study: Among the sequenced Susac syndrome patients, more than five had clinically active disease and fewer than ten were in clinical remission. Susac syndrome patients were therapy-naive, on corticosteroids (some also receiving IVIg), or on IVIg alone at blood withdrawal. Repertoire sequencing was used to test whether CD8+ T cell activation and differentiation in Susac syndrome was antigen driven. Broader findings and caveats from the paper: The number of individuals in the TCR sequencing and HLA analysis was recognized as being relatively small. The CD4+ T cell repertoire of patients with Susac syndrome showed no detectable clonal expansion.

Peripheral blood CD8+ and CD4+ T cells from healthy donors, Susac syndrome patients and multiple sclerosis patients were profiled by high-throughput TCR beta sequencing. Recently defined diagnostic criteria for definite or probable disease were met by the Susac syndrome patients. CD8+ TEMRA cells were enriched by FACS, while bulk CD8+ and CD4+ T cells were purified by magnetic negative isolation. Blood was collected in EDTA tubes and processed within 24 hours, with PBMCs isolated through density gradient centrifugation. PBMCs intended for TCR sequencing were cryopreserved in liquid nitrogen and thawed later in a water bath at 37 degrees C. The sorted or isolated CD4+, CD8+ and CD8+ TEMRA cells reached a purity of at least 90%. RNA was extracted with the RNeasy kit and about 0.5 to 1 ug was reverse transcribed using random hexamers. TCR beta CDR3 regions were amplified with the immunoSEQ multiplex PCR assay covering 54 Vbeta and 13 Jbeta segments. To correct PCR amplification bias, a synthetic template baseline was used for both primer optimization and computational correction. The study's processing was this. Reads were annotated to V, D and J genes per IMGT and analyzed with immunoSEQ Analyzer, keeping only productive sequences. Clonality was calculated as one minus the Shannon entropy normalized by log2 of the number of productive unique sequences. For each patient and control, public and private clones were evaluated within the 100 most prevalent clones. Clones were defined as Susac-specific when absent from the healthy and MS cohorts, from some 1,100 published viral clones and from other ImmuneACCESS disease sequences. The public reads were reanalyzed by TCRdb: fastp trimming at Q25, MiXCR alignment, in-frame beta chains only. When rows share a CDR3 protein, they turn into one entry using the most common DNA and genes. TCRdb's processing, not the study's, gives the V and J calls here. The sample records a few hundred thousand distinct CDR3 sequences, about 94% of which are singletons. The biggest ten clones account for around 0.15% of the sample.

The sequenced sample was CD4+ T cells from PBMCs. The TCR originated in a human donor with Susac syndrome. The chain uses TRBV6-2 or TRBV6-3 and TRBJ2-7; the D region possibly corresponds to TRBD2 (6 bases align). For the CDR3, the sequence is CASTKGTYEQYF. In nucleotide form, the sequence is TGTGCCAGCACCAAAGGGACTTACGAGCAGTACTTC.